These 28 T cell receptor beta chains were sequenced from one sample in a study of Graves' ophthalmopathy and Graves' hyperthyroidism. Amplification targeted the TCR beta CDR3 regions, with RNA transcripts as the source material. First-round RT-PCR employed HTBI primers, with a second-round multiplex PCR after it. TCRdb re-analysed the multiplex PCR reads in MiXCR, keeping a single row per CDR3 protein. The sample has 650,000 to 900,000 distinct CDR3 sequences, around 40% seen once. The sequenced sample was peripheral blood. The receptors were sampled from an adult man with Graves' ophthalmopathy.

There are many counts of this clonotype. The chain links TRBV7-9 to TRBJ1-1; a weak D match, TRBD1 (5 bases). Trimming left V 3 bases short and J 4 bases short, with 18 bases between. Germline loops: CDR1 SEHNR, CDR2 FQNEAQ (reference sequence). The CDR3 length is 16 residues. CDR3 coding DNA: TGTGCCAGCAGCTTGAGGATGAACGGGGCTGGCACTGAAGCTTTCTTT. Protein sequence: CASSLRMNGAGTEAFF.

This clonotype was detected only a few times. V and J are TRBV19 and TRBJ1-1, with no clear D. CDR1 is LNHDA and CDR2 is SQIVND in the germline V gene (reference sequence). The CDR3 contains 13 residues. Between the trimmed V and J ends, which lost 7 bases and 1 base, there was a span of 10 bases. CDR3 region: CASISPENTEAFF. The CDR3, as DNA: TGTGCCAGTATAAGTCCGGAGAACACTGAAGCTTTCTTT.

The gene calls are TRBV7-9 and TRBJ1-6, with unresolved D. Germline CDR1 SEHNR, CDR2 FQNEAQ (reference sequence). The CDR3 consists of 19 residues. Between the trimmed V and J ends, which lost 5 bases and 2 bases, there was a span of 22 bases. CDR3: CASSNHLTGIYPYNSPLHF. In nucleotides, the CDR3 is TGTGCCAGCAGCAACCACCTTACCGGGATCTACCCCTATAATTCACCCCTCCACTTT.

This clonotype was counted between two and nine times. The J gene is TRBJ1-4, the V gene TRBV6-1, with D unresolved. Germline-derived CDR1 and CDR2 are MNHNS and SASEGT. This CDR3 region has 14 residues. Trimming stripped 1 base from V and 7 bases from J, with 10 bases between. CDR3 sequence reads: CASSEGIWGEKLFF. In DNA form, the CDR3 reads TGTGCCAGCAGTGAAGGGATATGGGGTGAAAAACTGTTTTTT.

The V gene is TRBV7-2, the J gene TRBJ1-2; the D gene is possibly TRBD1 (5 bases). CDR3 length equals 14 residues. V gave up 5 bases and J gave up 4 bases, with 14 bases separating them. Germline V lookup: CDR1 SGHTA, CDR2 FQGNSA. CDR3 amino acids: CASSQGGSGYGYTF. The CDR3 bases are TGTGCCAGCAGCCAGGGCGGGTCGGGCTATGGCTACACCTTC.

The chain is built from TRBV11-2 and TRBJ2-7, with no clear D. With 5 bases removed from V and 6 bases from J, the gap between germline ends came to 17 bases. Germline lookup yields CDR1 SGHAT and CDR2 FQNNGV. The CDR3 extends over 14 amino acids. The CDR3 loop is CASSALMESSEQYF. CDR3 bases: TGTGCCAGCAGCGCGCTCATGGAAAGTAGCGAGCAGTACTTC.

The chain recombines TRBV6-9 with TRBJ2-3; D is unresolved. Germline-derived CDR1 and CDR2 are MNHGY and SVAAGI. V shed 6 bases and J shed 2 bases, with 6 bases lying between them. The CDR3 is 12 amino acids. DNA of the CDR3: TGTGCCAGCAGAGGAGTCACAGATACGCAGTATTTT. It specifies CASRGVTDTQYF.

This clonotype was seen at least ten times. V usage is TRBV2 and J usage is TRBJ2-7, with a weak D call TRBD1 (6 bases). V lost 5 bases and J 0 bases, leaving 11 bases between the germline ends. The CDR3 is 14 residues long. CDR1 is SNHLY and CDR2 is FYNNEI in the germline V gene. CDR3 bases: TGTGCCAGCAGTCGGGCAGGGGACTCCTACGAGCAGTACTTC. Translated, it gives CASSRAGDSYEQYF.

This clonotype occurred many times. The V and J genes are TRBV29-1 and TRBJ1-1, with no clear D. This CDR3 has 12 residues. V was cut by 3 bases and J by 0 bases, with 5 bases left in between. The germline CDR1 and CDR2 sequences are SQVTM and ANQGSEA. The CDR3 sequence: CSVDPMNTEAFF. The CDR3 DNA reads as TGCAGCGTTGACCCCATGAACACTGAAGCTTTCTTT.

This sequence joins TRBV19 and TRBJ1-1, with D perhaps TRBD1 (5 bases). CDR1 is LNHDA, CDR2 SQIVND, per germline (reference sequence). Trimming removed 4 bases from V and 3 bases from J, with 12 bases in between. There are 14 residues in the CDR3. The CDR3 nucleotides are TGTGCCAGTAGTAAGGGGCGTCAGGACACTGAAGCTTTCTTT. Translating gives CASSKGRQDTEAFF. Full variable domain (missing parts from reference TRBV19 and TRBJ1-1): DGGITQSPKYLFRKEGQNVTLSCEQNLNHDAMYWYRQDPGQGLRLIYYSQIVNDFQKGDIAEGYSVSREKKESFPLTVTSAQKNPTAFYLCASSKGRQDTEAFFGQGTRLTVV.

This clonotype was picked up a small number of times. The chain has TRBV7-9 and TRBJ2-2, with unresolved D. The ends were cut back, 7 bases at V and 3 bases at J, with 6 bases in the middle. This CDR3 region has 12 residues. The germline CDR1 and CDR2 sequences are SEHNR and FQNEAQ (reference sequence). The CDR3: CASITYTGELFF. The DNA for the CDR3 is TGTGCCAGCATTACTTACACCGGGGAGCTGTTTTTT.

This clonotype appeared many times. The chain uses TRBV19 and TRBJ1-2, with D possibly being TRBD1 (6 bases). Germline CDR1 is LNHDA and CDR2 is SQIVND (reference sequence). The CDR3 has 12 amino acids. V was shortened by 6 bases and J by 8 bases, with 13 bases between the two germline ends. The CDR3 loop reads CASSRDTVGYTF. The CDR3 region has the DNA TGTGCCAGTAGCCGGGACACGGTGGGCTACACCTTC.

To note about this clonotype: One end of the junction varies from germline; a read error may be responsible. The CDR3 DNA sequence: TGCGCCGGCAGCCTGGATGTGGGGACACCCCTCCACTTT. Translating it yields CAGSLDVGTPLHF. The V and J genes are TRBV5-1 and TRBJ1-6, with D hard to call. This CDR3 is 13 amino acids long. Looked up from germline, CDR1 is SGHRS and CDR2 is YFSETQ.

The chain recombines TRBV28 with TRBJ2-2; D may match TRBD1 or TRBD2 (6 bases each). The length of the CDR3 is 15 residues. Germline V gene lookup returns CDR1 MDHEN and CDR2 SYDVKM. V lost 4 bases and J 4 bases, leaving 13 bases between the germline ends. The DNA for the CDR3 is TGTGCCAGCAGTTCCTCGGGGGCGGCCACCGGGGAGCTGTTTTTT. Amino acid sequence: CASSSSGAATGELFF.

The rearrangement links TRBV7-2 to TRBJ2-7; D is undetermined. CDR1 is SGHTA, CDR2 FQGNSA, per germline. This CDR3 spans 13 amino acids. The V end was cut by 4 bases, the J end by 2 bases, with 9 bases between. CDR3 DNA sequence: TGTGCCAGCAGCTGGGAACAGACCTACGAGCAGTACTTC. Its protein is CASSWEQTYEQYF.

V and J are TRBV2 and TRBJ2-7, with D possibly matching TRBD1 (6 bases). Germline loops: CDR1 SNHLY, CDR2 FYNNEI. This CDR3 has 15 residues. V lost 5 bases, J lost 0 bases, and 14 bases lay in between. DNA for the CDR3: TGTGCCAGCAGTTACTTAGGACAGCCCTCCTACGAGCAGTACTTC. Translation gives CASSYLGQPSYEQYF.

Comment on this clonotype: This clone may be a read error of a much larger clone one base away. The V call is TRBV29-1, the J call TRBJ2-3, with D tentatively TRBD2 (6 bases). CDR3 length equals 10 residues. Trimming left V 3 bases short and J 9 bases short, with 7 bases between. Germline V lookup: CDR1 SQVTM, CDR2 ANQGSEA. The CDR3 is CSVEEGTQYF. The CDR3 bases are TGCAGCGTTGAGGAGGGGACGCAGTATTTT.

The chain carries TRBV18 and TRBJ1-2; D is undetermined. V lost 3 bases and J 8 bases, leaving 10 bases between the germline ends. The CDR3 sequence is 12 residues long. Per germline, CDR1 KGHSH and CDR2 LQKENI. Here the CDR3 reads CASSPDSWGYTF. DNA of the CDR3: TGTGCCAGCTCACCGGACTCGTGGGGCTACACCTTC.

In its sample, this clonotype was seen many times. The genes are TRBV2 and TRBJ2-6; TRBD1 matches 10 bases. The germline CDR1 and CDR2 sequences are SNHLY and FYNNEI. The CDR3 consists of 15 residues. With 8 bases clipped from V and 4 bases from J, the junction kept 5 bases outside the gene matches. CDR3 protein: CASGGQGPGANVLTF. The CDR3 nucleotides are TGTGCCAGCGGGGGACAGGGGCCCGGGGCCAACGTCCTGACTTTC.

This chain uses TRBV2 with TRBJ1-2, with 8 bases lining up with TRBD1. The V gene end was trimmed by 3 bases and the J gene end by 4 bases; junction bases not matched to a gene: 10. CDR3 length: 16 amino acids. The germline V gene has CDR1 SNHLY and CDR2 FYNNEI. The CDR3 loop reads CASSDRRTGQVYGYTF. CDR3 in DNA: TGTGCCAGCAGTGATAGGCGGACAGGGCAAGTCTATGGCTACACCTTC.

This clonotype was found a few times. The chain recombines TRBV24-1 with TRBJ2-5; TRBD1 is a possible D gene (6 bases). The V gene's germline CDR1 is KGHDR and CDR2 SFDVKD. This CDR3 has 15 amino acids. V gave up 5 bases and J gave up 5 bases, with 17 bases separating them. The CDR3 here is CATSVRGSQEETQYF. CDR3 nucleotide sequence: TGTGCCACCAGTGTAAGGGGGAGTCAAGAGGAGACCCAGTACTTC.

This clonotype has just a few counts. The CDR3 bases are TGTGCCACCAGTGATTCCGCTTTAGGGACAGGGGGTGGCTATGGCTACACCTTC. Translated, it gives CATSDSALGTGGGYGYTF. The rearrangement links TRBV24-1 to TRBJ1-2, with 11 bases lining up with TRBD1. The CDR3 length is 18 residues. Germline trimming cut 2 bases from V and 4 bases from J; bases unmatched to any gene: 11. Germline CDR1 is KGHDR and CDR2 is SFDVKD.

CDR3 bases: TGTGCCAGCAGTGTGGACAGGGCAACTGGCTACACCTTC. This sequence encodes CASSVDRATGYTF. The V gene is TRBV2, the J gene TRBJ1-2; 8 bases fit TRBD1. There are 13 residues in the CDR3. CDR1 and CDR2 from the germline V gene are SNHLY and FYNNEI. Trimming at V came to 4 bases and at J to 7 bases, leaving 5 bases not matched to a gene.

The chain couples TRBV6-2 or TRBV6-3 to TRBJ2-7; D is ambiguous. CDR1 is MNHEY and CDR2 is SVGEGT in the germline V gene. The length of the CDR3 is 15 residues. The ends were cut back, 0 bases at V and 4 bases at J, with 13 bases in the middle. The CDR3 DNA sequence: TGTGCCAGCAGTTACTCGTCTTCTGGTTTTTACGAGCAGTACTTC. As protein: CASSYSSSGFYEQYF.

This clonotype was picked up many times. The chain couples TRBV7-9 to TRBJ2-5, with D unresolved. The CDR3 runs 14 residues. Germline CDR1 reads SEHNR; CDR2 reads FQNEAQ (reference sequence). V lost 5 bases and J 2 bases, leaving 12 bases between the germline ends. CDR3 protein: CASSLKSRQETQYF. The CDR3 DNA reads as TGTGCCAGCAGCCTAAAATCAAGACAAGAGACCCAGTACTTC.

To note about this clonotype: Sequence at one end of the junction differs from germline and may be a read error. The rearrangement links TRBV10-3 to TRBJ1-1, with D uncertain. Looked up from germline, CDR1 is ENHRY and CDR2 is SYGVKD. CDR3 length equals 14 residues. The CDR3 here is CASSYSISSGKAFF. CDR3 DNA: TGTGCCAGCAGTTACTCGATATCTTCCGGGAAAGCTTTCTTT.

The chain employs TRBV6-5 and TRBJ2-5; 9 bases are a match to TRBD2. V trimming: 6 bases; J trimming: 5 bases; junction bases outside the gene matches: 10. This CDR3 is 15 amino acids long. Germline V gene data show CDR1 as MNHEY and CDR2 as SVGAGI. In nucleotides, the CDR3 is TGTGCCAGCAGGCTTAGCGGGAGTGGGATCGAGACCCAGTACTTC. Translated: CASRLSGSGIETQYF.

This clonotype was seen many times. Just one base apart from a much larger clone, this may be a read error. The DNA for the CDR3 is TGTGCCAGCAGCGTAGCAGGGAATCAGCCCCAGCATTTT. This gives the protein CASSVAGNQPQHF. V gene TRBV9 combines with J gene TRBJ1-5; a possible D gene is TRBD1 (5 bases). The germline V gene has CDR1 SGDLS and CDR2 YYNGEE. The CDR3 totals 13 residues. The germline V and J ends were trimmed by 0 bases and 4 bases, with 5 bases remaining between them. Looking up the rest from reference TRBV9 and TRBJ1-5 gives the full variable domain: DSGVTQTPKHLITATGQRVTLRCSPRSGDLSVYWYQQSLDQGLQFLIQYYNGEERAKGNILERFSAQQFPDLHSELNLSSLELGDSALYFCASSVAGNQPQHFGDGTRLSIL.